These 15 T cell receptor beta chains originate from one sample sequenced in a study of blood T cells in healthy people across ages. Next came a second PCR, run for about 7 to 11 cycles, which used a sample-barcoded 5' primer along with a J-beta primer mix. Via MiXCR, TCRdb re-called the 5' RACE reads, giving one row per CDR3 protein. Of some 880,000 distinct CDR3 sequences in the sample, around 34% were seen once. Sequenced material: blood. Receptors were obtained from a man younger than 35 in good health.

This chain connects TRBV20-1 to TRBJ2-3; 13 bases fit TRBD2. The CDR3 has 16 amino acids. In germline, CDR1 is DFQATT, CDR2 SNEGSKA (reference sequence). V was clipped by 3 bases and J by 1 base; unmatched bases: 4. CDR3 DNA: TGCAGTGCTAGTCAAGGACTAGCGGGGGGCACAGATACGCAGTATTTT. It translates to CSASQGLAGGTDTQYF.

This sequence joins TRBV12-3 or TRBV12-4 and TRBJ2-5; 8 bases line up with TRBD2. The junction had 13 bases not matched to a gene; V was cut back by 10 bases and J by 3 bases. The CDR3 spans 15 residues. The chain's CDR3 is CATRPAGAGKETQYF. The CDR3 bases are TGTGCCACCCGACCAGCGGGGGCCGGGAAAGAGACCCAGTACTTC.

This clonotype occurred many times. J is TRBJ1-2 and V is TRBV2; a weak D match, TRBD1 (5 bases). Trimming took off 7 bases at V and 3 bases at J, with 15 bases between the two ends. Germline loops: CDR1 SNHLY, CDR2 FYNNEI. The CDR3 sequence is 14 residues long. The CDR3 DNA sequence: TGTGCCAGCACCGAGACCGACAGCCACTATGGCTACACCTTC. The encoded protein is CASTETDSHYGYTF.

On this clonotype: This could be a read error, since a much larger clone is one nucleotide away. The chain recombines TRBV29-1 with TRBJ2-1; D call uncertain. Germline V gives CDR1 SQVTM, CDR2 ANQGSEA. V was pared by 1 base and J by 7 bases, with 14 bases between. There are 14 residues in the CDR3. CDR3 DNA sequence: TGCAGCGTTGAAGGCGAGCGCCCCTGGAATGAGCAGTTCTTC. This translates into CSVEGERPWNEQFF.

The chain combines TRBV7-9 with TRBJ1-2; TRBD1 matches 10 bases. V trimming: 1 base; J trimming: 0 bases; junction bases outside the gene matches: 8. This CDR3 comprises 18 residues. In germline, CDR1 is SEHNR, CDR2 FQNEAQ (reference sequence). The CDR3 region has the DNA TGTGCCAGCAGCTTAGACGGGGGACAGGGGATCCCTAACTATGGCTACACCTTC. It codes for CASSLDGGQGIPNYGYTF.

This clonotype was seen a handful of times. This rearrangement joins TRBV20-1 to TRBJ1-6; the D gene is possibly TRBD1 (5 bases). This CDR3 contains 13 residues. Trimming took off 5 bases at V and 7 bases at J, with 12 bases between the two ends. Germline values: CDR1 DFQATT, CDR2 SNEGSKA (reference sequence). CDR3 sequence: CSAYRDENSPLHF. The CDR3 bases are TGCAGTGCTTACCGGGACGAGAATTCACCCCTCCACTTT.

This clonotype was seen a few times. The V and J genes are TRBV12-3 or TRBV12-4 and TRBJ2-5; D remains ambiguous. The CDR3 is made up of 13 amino acids. Trimming left V 1 base short and J 2 bases short, with 5 bases between. Written as DNA, the CDR3 is TGTGCCAGCAGTTTAGGGAAACAAGAGACCCAGTACTTC. Protein product: CASSLGKQETQYF.

The J gene is TRBJ1-5, the V gene TRBV7-9; 7 nucleotides line up with TRBD1. The CDR3 is made up of 16 amino acids. V dropped 5 bases and J dropped 0; count of bases not matched to a gene: 7. The germline CDR1 and CDR2 sequences are SEHNR and FQNEAQ (reference sequence). CDR3 region: CASSPSTGFSNQPQHF. Here the CDR3 DNA reads TGTGCCAGCAGCCCGTCGACAGGGTTTAGCAATCAGCCCCAGCATTTT.

The V gene is TRBV5-6, the J gene TRBJ1-4; tentatively, D is TRBD1 (5 bases). Germline V gene sequence: CDR1 SGHDT, CDR2 YYEEEE. The ends were cut back, 2 bases at V and 0 bases at J, with 17 bases in the middle. The length of the CDR3 is 18 residues. As DNA, the CDR3 is TGTGCCAGCAGCTTCCGGGGCGGTGAGGCTGCAACTAATGAAAAACTGTTTTTT. Protein: CASSFRGGEAATNEKLFF.

This clonotype appeared a few times. The chain joins TRBV4-3 to TRBJ2-2, with TRBD1 matching 7 bases. The length of the CDR3 is 15 residues. The V segment lost 4 bases and the J segment 4 bases; nucleotides outside the gene matches: 6. The germline V gene encodes CDR1 LGHNA and CDR2 YSLEER. CDR3 DNA sequence: TGCGCCAGCAGCCTTGACAGGGCCTCCACCGGGGAGCTGTTTTTT. This gives the protein CASSLDRASTGELFF.

CDR3 protein: CAWSVGEWYQETQYF. The CDR3 DNA reads as TGTGCCTGGAGTGTAGGGGAATGGTACCAAGAGACCCAGTACTTC. This sequence joins TRBV30 and TRBJ2-5; D might be TRBD1 (5 bases). Germline V gene sequence: CDR1 GTSNPN, CDR2 SVGIG (reference sequence). Trimming took off 0 bases at V and 0 bases at J, with 11 bases between the two ends. This CDR3 comprises 15 residues.

V and J are TRBV5-1 and TRBJ1-1, with 7 bases lining up with TRBD1. The germline CDR1 and CDR2 sequences are SGHRS and YFSETQ. V lost 4 bases, J lost 5 bases, and 8 bases stayed unmatched. The CDR3 covers 14 residues. The CDR3 sequence: CASSVEQGGTEAFF. The DNA of the CDR3 is TGCGCCAGCAGCGTGGAGCAGGGGGGAACTGAAGCTTTCTTT.

This rearrangement joins TRBV5-1 to TRBJ2-7, with 8 bases aligning to TRBD1. V was pared by 3 bases and J by 0 bases, with 8 bases of the junction left unmatched. In germline, CDR1 is SGHRS, CDR2 YFSETQ. CDR3 size: 16 residues. The CDR3 sequence is CASSSQPGQVSYEQYF. The CDR3 DNA sequence: TGCGCCAGCAGCTCTCAACCGGGACAGGTCTCCTACGAGCAGTACTTC.

This clonotype was found a few times. Written as DNA, the CDR3 is TGCAGTGCTAGAGATCGGGTGCTAAAGATATACAATGAGCAGTACTTC. As protein: CSARDRVLKIYNEQYF. V gene TRBV20-1 combines with J gene TRBJ2-1; the D is unclear. The end of the DNA aligns better with TRBJ2-7, so the J call may be wrong. The germline gives CDR1 DFQATT, CDR2 SNEGSKA (reference sequence). The CDR3 is made up of 16 amino acids.

This clonotype was seen only once. It may be a read error: a sequence one base away is much more abundant. The chain carries TRBV29-1 and TRBJ1-2; possible D gene TRBD1, 6 bases. Trimming cost V 7 bases and J 3 bases, with 15 bases left between them. CDR3 size: 13 residues. CDR1 SQVTM and CDR2 ANQGSEA come from the germline V gene. The CDR3 sequence is CSGGAGADYGYTF. In DNA form, the CDR3 reads TGCAGCGGGGGGGCAGGGGCGGACTATGGCTACACCTTC.